The T cell receptor (beta chain) described here comes from a study of T cell responses to AZD1222 COVID-19 vaccine. Overall study: Second-dose intervals near 4 or 12 weeks were combined.

General observations from the study: Among spike-specific TCRs, nearly half reportedly target unmutated variant regions. The sample set comprised mostly white British donors with more females, and clonal diversity was possibly underestimated. Recipients of AZD1222 seropositive at baseline numbered only six or seven.

Remarks on this clone: Its antigen is undetermined.

Germline V CDR1 and CDR2: SGHNT, YYREEE (reference sequence). The CDR3 runs to 15 residues. The ends lost 4 bases at V and 7 bases at J; junction bases unmatched: 12. TCRdb's copy holds only in-frame clones and misses some; the assay was immunoSEQ multiplex PCR. This sample has more than 85,000 clones, with around 90% found just once. This TCR was recovered from an adult in good health. The sample here was peripheral blood, taken on day 0 of AZD1222 vaccination. This sequence joins TRBV5-4 and TRBJ1-2; 8 bases line up with TRBD1. The CDR3 sequence: CASSQPTGDFSGYTF. In DNA form, the CDR3 reads TGTGCCAGCAGCCAACCGACAGGGGATTTCTCTGGCTACACCTTC.